The clone carrying this T cell receptor (beta chain) turned up a few times. Its antigen is not known. The CDR3 extends over 13 amino acids. J was trimmed by 7 bases and V by 3 bases; bases with no gene match: 3. This entry comes from a study of T-cell reconstitution after alpha-beta-depleted transplantation in children. General study points: Several hundred expanded graft clones reportedly gave rise to the alpha-beta T cells present about two months after transplant. A year had passed since transplant, and T-cell counts and diversity by then came mostly from newly produced T cells. The high TCRbeta diversity at day 60 in some patients came from surviving recipient T cells and thymic progenitors.

Construction of the TCRbeta library involved unique molecular identifiers. A single record per CDR3 protein comes from TCRdb applying MiXCR to the PCR reads. The data hold hundreds of thousands of distinct CDR3 sequences, with roughly 13% observed a single time. The clonotype comes from a male patient aged 10-17 years who had a stem cell transplant for acute myeloid leukemia, so the T cells may come from the graft donor. V gene TRBV12-3 or TRBV12-4 combines with J gene TRBJ2-1, with TRBD2 matching 7 bases. Sequencing used PBMCs, mostly from graft donor cells, obtained 360 days after TCRalphabeta/CD19-depleted stem cell transplant. The CDR3 bases are TGTGCCAGCAGTTTGCGGGAGTGGAATGAGCAGTTCTTC. It encodes CASSLREWNEQFF.